The source of this T cell receptor (beta chain) is a study of cytomegalovirus exposure and HLA in healthy donors. About the research overall: Roughly 77 million unique TCRs from HLA-typed donors made up an early data release.

The CDR3 is 16 residues long. Trimming cost V 5 bases and J 1 base; bases outside gene matches: 7. In germline, CDR1 is SGHTA, CDR2 FQGNSA. As for this clone: Its specificity is not known.

Regarding the study as a whole: Common viral pathogens seemed, in a later analysis, to connect with several of the most significant clusters.

This PCR relied on a set of 60 Vbeta primers and 13 Jbeta primers. Clones were sequenced by immunoSEQ multiplex PCR, and TCRdb holds only the in-frame ones, with some missing. The data contain about 150,000 clones, roughly 77% of them singletons. This chain links TRBV7-2 with TRBJ2-1, with 8 bases lining up with TRBD1. Input material: PBMCs. This TCR came from a woman in her forties or fifties in good health and CMV-seropositive. The CDR3 DNA reads TGTGCCAGCAGCAAACAGGGGGAGAAGTCCTACAATGAGCAGTTCTTC. Its protein is CASSKQGEKSYNEQFF. The full variable domain, in which reference TRBV7-2 and TRBJ2-1 provide the parts outside the CDR3, is GAGVSQSPSNKVTEKGKDVELRCDPISGHTALYWYRQSLGQGLEFLIYFQGNSAPDKSGLPSDRFSAERTGGSVSTLTIQRTQQEDSAVYLCASSKQGEKSYNEQFFGPGTRLTVL.